This TCR beta chain was captured in a study of blood T cell repertoires in COVID-19 (dated by TCRdb to 2018 to 2021). Regarding the research as a whole: Samples from collaborators originated in the United States, Italy and Spain and spanned both the acute and convalescent phases of COVID-19. The prospective study material was composed of cDNA or gDNA derived from T cells, B-cell-depleted T cells, or PBMCs. Subjects who had been exposed to COVID-19, were actively infected with it, or had recovered from it provided the deeply sampled blood TCRbeta repertoires that made up the dataset. The repertoires were made available in a free public database intended to serve as a resource for research on the immune response to SARS-CoV-2. The samples were drawn from the first 160 participants of the ongoing ImmuneRACE study and from about 1,200 subjects provided by 6 global collaborators. A de-identified subject ID, COVID-19 status, age in years and sex were almost always included in the sample metadata. Where HLA class I and class II types were available, the types were taken from metadata supplied by the sample provider, not from assay-based typing.

Participants in the prospective study were aged roughly 18 to 100 years, lived in more than 20 United States geographic areas, and enrolled through a virtual design. In the prospective study, cohorts were assigned on the basis of participant-reported clinical history obtained from a screening survey and a study questionnaire. ImmuneRACE Cohort 3 recovered participants were defined by two consecutive negative NP/OP PCR tests, healthcare professional clearance, or symptom resolution. In the prospective study, mobile phlebotomists collected whole blood, serum and a nasopharyngeal or oropharyngeal swab from each participant. Prospective study participants could optionally give additional blood draws and questionnaires over a roughly 2-month period. Blood samples from the prospective study were shipped frozen or at room temperature prior to DNA extraction. TCRbeta CDR3 regions were amplified from genomic DNA using the immunoSEQ Assay, a bias-controlled multiplex PCR. For the original study's pipeline: Within the assay, amplification of reference gene primers was used to estimate how many nucleated cells each sample contained. Sequence reads were collapsed and filtered to measure the absolute abundance of every unique TCRbeta CDR3 rearrangement. For each sample, productive Simpson clonality was calculated as the square root of Simpson's diversity index across productive rearrangements. TCRdb carries this immuneACCESS record with in-frame sequences only. Its versions omit some clonotypes, under half of them owing to an unresolved V gene in the studies checked, with the rest unexplained. That table supplies the V and J calls and clone size; D and trimming were determined from the DNA. The table for this sample lists approximately 290,000 clones; 70% to 90% of them were counted only once. In total, the top ten clones hold roughly 4.3% of the sample.

As regards this clone: Its antigen is currently not known. Per-base qualities were not stored, and no clone one base away is much larger.

Via the germline V gene, CDR1 is SGDLS and CDR2 YYNGEE. V has 0 bases trimmed and J has 3 bases trimmed; junction bases matching no gene number 4. From the cysteine up to the phenylalanine, the CDR3 has a length of 15 residues. CDR3 DNA is the only sequence kept; it has 45 bases, read in frame from the first base. Results the study describes overall, beyond this receptor: Clinical and demographic metadata were provided uncurated, with the amount varying by source and participant.

The TCR was taken from a woman aged 30 to 39 who had recovered from COVID-19. The V and J genes are TRBV9 and TRBJ2-7; 9 junctional bases match TRBD1. The specimen was PBMCs or T cells enriched from blood (not recorded which). For the CDR3, the sequence is CASSVVPDRGYEQYF. In nucleotide form, the sequence is TGTGCCAGCAGCGTAGTACCGGACAGGGGCTACGAGCAGTACTTC.